A single sample is the source of the 24 T cell receptor beta chains below, sequenced in a study of CD4+ T cells in melanoma. Profiled with immunoSEQ multiplex PCR; TCRdb holds only in-frame clones, not every one. The sample includes approximately 16,000 clones, about 60% seen only once; the top ten take approximately 15%. The sample comprised cells from a culture (not recorded whether cultured in vitro). The receptor source for this set is a human donor with melanoma.

The gene calls are TRBV6-6 and TRBJ2-3; D tentatively reads TRBD1 or TRBD2 (5 bases each). The germline V gene has CDR1 MNHNY and CDR2 SVGAGI (reference sequence). This CDR3 comprises 16 residues. Trimming pared 6 bases from V and 4 bases from J, leaving 20 bases between. The CDR3 reads CASRSPGTSRADTQYF. CDR3 coding DNA: TGTGCCAGCAGGTCTCCCGGGACCTCTCGGGCAGATACGCAGTATTTT.

This chain connects TRBV2 to TRBJ2-7; 11 bases agree with TRBD2. The CDR3 runs to 14 residues. Germline-derived CDR1 and CDR2 are SNHLY and FYNNEI. V dropped 7 bases and J dropped 4; count of bases not matched to a gene: 6. CDR3 protein: CASTHSGGGYEQYF. The CDR3 DNA is TGTGCCAGCACGCATAGCGGGGGGGGTTACGAGCAGTACTTC.

The rearrangement joins TRBV11-2 to TRBJ2-4; 12 bases agree with TRBD2. The J segment lost 0 bases and the V segment lost 0 bases, leaving 9 bases of the junction unmatched. The CDR3 spans 20 residues. The germline gives CDR1 SGHAT, CDR2 FQNNGV. The CDR3 DNA is TGTGCCAGCAGCTTAGATTGGGCTAGCGGGGGGGCCATAGCCAAAAACATTCAGTACTTC. It yields the protein CASSLDWASGGAIAKNIQYF.

This chain uses TRBV6-6 with TRBJ2-6; possibly TRBD1 for D (6 bases). Germline CDR1 MNHNY, CDR2 SVGAGI (reference sequence). The V end lost 7 bases, the J end lost 4 bases, and 14 bases lay between the germline ends. The CDR3 is 15 residues long. The CDR3 nucleotides read TGTGCCAGCACGATCTTCGGGACAGGGGCCAACGTCCTGACTTTC. Amino acids: CASTIFGTGANVLTF.

V gene TRBV30 combines with J gene TRBJ2-7; tentatively, D is TRBD2 (5 bases). This CDR3 region has 12 residues. V was pared by 0 bases and J by 6 bases, with 9 bases between. The germline gives CDR1 GTSNPN, CDR2 SVGIG (reference sequence). The CDR3 DNA sequence: TGTGCCTGGAGTGTCGGGGTCGGCGAGCAGTACTTC. Translating gives CAWSVGVGEQYF. Looking up the rest from reference TRBV30 and TRBJ2-7 gives the full variable domain: SQTIHQWPATLVQPVGSPLSLECTVEGTSNPNLYWYRQAAGRGLQLLFYSVGIGQISSEVPQNLSASRPQDRQFILSSKKLLLSDSGFYLCAWSVGVGEQYFGPGTRLTVT.

The rearrangement uses TRBV5-5 and TRBJ2-7; 8 bases match TRBD1. This CDR3 has 13 residues. Germline V CDR1 and CDR2: SGHKS, YYEKEE (reference sequence). J was trimmed by 4 bases and V by 3 bases; bases with no gene match: 3. CDR3 bases: TGTGCCAGCAGCTCCAGGGGGCAATACGAGCAGTACTTC. Translation gives CASSSRGQYEQYF.

The chain employs TRBV28 and TRBJ2-7, with 9 bases matching TRBD2. CDR3 length equals 14 residues. Losses at the gene ends were 5 bases for V and 3 bases for J; bases not matched to a gene: 5. The germline gives CDR1 MDHEN, CDR2 SYDVKM. CDR3 protein: CASSPGTSNYEQYF. CDR3 nucleotide sequence: TGTGCCAGCAGTCCGGGGACTAGCAACTACGAGCAGTACTTC. Supplemented by reference TRBV28 and TRBJ2-7, the full variable domain reads DVKVTQSSRYLVKRTGEKVFLECVQDMDHENMFWYRQDPGLGLRLIYFSYDVKMKEKGDIPEGYSVSREKKERFSLILESASTNQTSMYLCASSPGTSNYEQYFGPGTRLTVT.

The J gene is TRBJ2-1, the V gene TRBV6-5; tentatively, D is TRBD1 (5 bases). Trimming removed 5 bases from V and 4 bases from J, with 12 bases in between. The germline V gene has CDR1 MNHEY and CDR2 SVGAGI. The CDR3 consists of 14 residues. CDR3 coding DNA: TGTGCCAGCAGTCGACAGTACTCATACAATGAGCAGTTCTTC. Encoded protein: CASSRQYSYNEQFF.

The CDR3 loop is CASSSGLTRPGELFF. CDR3 DNA sequence: TGTGCCAGCAGCTCGGGACTAACCCGACCCGGGGAGCTGTTTTTT. V usage is TRBV7-2 and J usage is TRBJ2-2; 7 bases align to TRBD2. The J segment lost 6 bases and the V segment lost 4 bases, leaving 8 bases of the junction unmatched. The CDR3 spans 15 residues. Germline values: CDR1 SGHTA, CDR2 FQGNSA.

The V call is TRBV2, the J call TRBJ1-4; D ambiguous. This CDR3 is built from 14 residues. The germline gives CDR1 SNHLY, CDR2 FYNNEI. The ends were cut back, 4 bases at V and 8 bases at J, with 14 bases in the middle. The CDR3 coding sequence is TGTGCCAGCAGTGGACCGGTGCGTGGGGAAAAACTGTTTTTT. It codes for CASSGPVRGEKLFF. Looking up the rest from reference TRBV2 and TRBJ1-4 gives the full variable domain: EPEVTQTPSHQVTQMGQEVILRCVPISNHLYFYWYRQILGQKVEFLVSFYNNEISEKSEIFDDQFSVERPDGSNFTLKIRSTKLEDSAMYFCASSGPVRGEKLFFGSGTQLSVL.

This clone has a single count. CDR3 bases: TGTGCCAGCAGCCTCTTCCTTCAGAGGACTATTGAGGAAGAGACCCAGTACTTC. Encoded protein: CASSLFLQRTIEEETQYF. This rearrangement joins TRBV5-8 to TRBJ2-5; tentative D call: TRBD2 (6 bases). V shed 4 bases and J shed 3 bases, with 25 bases lying between them. Germline loops: CDR1 SGHTS, CDR2 YDEGEE. CDR3 size: 18 residues.

The chain combines TRBV29-1 with TRBJ2-5; 8 bases are shared with TRBD1. Looked up from germline, CDR1 is SQVTM and CDR2 is ANQGSEA. This CDR3 region has 12 residues. V shed 7 bases and J 4 bases; nucleotides not matched to a gene: 5. CDR3 residues: CSGGQVIETQYF. CDR3 sequence (DNA): TGCAGCGGGGGACAGGTAATAGAGACCCAGTACTTC.

V gene TRBV18 combines with J gene TRBJ2-5; 9 bases are a match to TRBD2. In germline, CDR1 is KGHSH, CDR2 LQKENI. V gave up 1 base and J gave up 1 base; unmatched junction bases: 10. This CDR3 contains 18 residues. The CDR3 reads CASSPLSGGTSGQETQYF. The DNA for the CDR3 is TGTGCCAGCTCACCACTGAGCGGGGGGACGTCGGGCCAAGAGACCCAGTACTTC.

This clone was observed a single time. J is TRBJ2-5 and V is TRBV11-2, with 8 bases fitting TRBD2. CDR3 length: 17 residues. V dropped 5 bases and J dropped 0; count of bases not matched to a gene: 11. Germline loops: CDR1 SGHAT, CDR2 FQNNGV. CDR3 amino acids: CASSPGRRGVNQETQYF. CDR3 nucleotides: TGTGCCAGCAGCCCGGGGCGGCGGGGGGTAAACCAAGAGACCCAGTACTTC.

The table lists this clone with a count of one. The genes are TRBV5-1 and TRBJ1-1; TRBD1 matches at 11 bases. The V and J ends lost 5 bases and 4 bases, in that order; junction bases with no gene match: 10. Germline lookup yields CDR1 SGHRS and CDR2 YFSETQ. This CDR3 spans 16 amino acids. The CDR3 DNA reads TGCGCCAGCAGTTTGCGTCCGGGGACAGGGGGCACTGAAGCTTTCTTT. Its protein is CASSLRPGTGGTEAFF. Supplemented by reference TRBV5-1 and TRBJ1-1, the full variable domain reads KAGVTQTPRYLIKTRGQQVTLSCSPISGHRSVSWYQQTPGQGLQFLFEYFSETQRNKGNFPGRFSGRQFSNSRSEMNVSTLELGDSALYLCASSLRPGTGGTEAFFGQGTRLTVV.

This clone turned up a few times. The chain is built from TRBV2 and TRBJ2-7; D remains unclear. CDR3 length: 13 residues. Germline loops: CDR1 SNHLY, CDR2 FYNNEI. V was clipped by 8 bases and J by 3 bases, with 14 bases between them. CDR3 amino acids: CASAGALVYEQYF. CDR3 DNA sequence: TGTGCCAGCGCTGGCGCATTGGTCTACGAGCAGTACTTC.

This clone was seen only once. V and J are TRBV29-1 and TRBJ2-3; TRBD1 is a possible D gene (6 bases). Looked up from germline, CDR1 is SQVTM and CDR2 is ANQGSEA. This CDR3 has 14 residues. The V gene lost 7 bases and the J gene lost 1 base, with 15 bases spanning the gap. CDR3 DNA sequence: TGCAGCGGACAGGCCCGACAGGGCACAGATACGCAGTATTTT. Translating it yields CSGQARQGTDTQYF.

The chain has TRBV2 and TRBJ2-7; D not resolved. The germline V gene encodes CDR1 SNHLY and CDR2 FYNNEI. The CDR3 is made up of 13 amino acids. The germline V and J ends were trimmed by 4 bases and 2 bases, with 9 bases remaining between them. The CDR3 reads CASSAALTYEQYF. The CDR3 bases are TGTGCCAGCAGTGCGGCACTTACCTACGAGCAGTACTTC.

CDR3 nucleotide sequence: TGTGCCAGCAGTTACTCGAAGACAGAAATTGAAGCTTTCTTT. Translation: CASSYSKTEIEAFF. V gene TRBV6-5 combines with J gene TRBJ1-1, with a possible D match to TRBD1 (5 bases). The V gene lost 0 bases and the J gene lost 7 bases, with 12 bases spanning the gap. This CDR3 spans 14 amino acids. Germline lookup yields CDR1 MNHEY and CDR2 SVGAGI.

This clone was detected only a few times. This chain links TRBV2 with TRBJ1-1; D is possibly TRBD1 (5 bases). CDR3 length equals 16 residues. Per germline, CDR1 SNHLY and CDR2 FYNNEI. Trimming removed 2 bases at V and 6 bases at J, with 19 bases between. Here the CDR3 reads CASSEYPRGAGSEAFF. CDR3 DNA sequence: TGTGCCAGCAGTGAATATCCCCGTGGGGCGGGGTCTGAAGCTTTCTTT.

The V gene is TRBV6-1, the J gene TRBJ1-2; D call uncertain. The CDR3 covers 15 residues. V was clipped by 1 base and J by 3 bases, with 12 bases between them. Germline CDR1 is MNHNS and CDR2 is SASEGT. CDR3 residues: CASSEVEDEYYGYTF. The CDR3 region has the DNA TGTGCCAGCAGTGAAGTTGAAGACGAATACTATGGCTACACCTTC.

This chain links TRBV5-6 with TRBJ2-7; no clear D. V shed 1 base and J shed 3 bases, with 17 bases lying between them. CDR3 size: 16 residues. Looked up from germline, CDR1 is SGHDT and CDR2 is YYEEEE. CDR3 amino acids: CASSLWEGLTHYEQYF. As DNA, the CDR3 is TGTGCCAGCAGCTTGTGGGAAGGGCTCACTCACTACGAGCAGTACTTC. The whole variable domain, filled in from reference TRBV5-6 and TRBJ2-7, reads DAGVTQSPTHLIKTRGQQVTLRCSPKSGHDTVSWYQQALGQGPQFIFQYYEEEERQRGNFPDRFSGHQFPNYSSELNVNALLLGDSALYLCASSLWEGLTHYEQYFGPGTRLTVT.

The chain has TRBV5-5 and TRBJ1-3, with TRBD1 identical over 9 bases. This CDR3 is 14 amino acids long. The germline gives CDR1 SGHKS, CDR2 YYEKEE (reference sequence). V trimming: 5 bases; J trimming: 8 bases; junction bases outside the gene matches: 8. CDR3 region: CASRDTGGGDTIYF. The CDR3 DNA sequence: TGTGCCAGCAGGGACACAGGGGGCGGTGACACCATATATTTT.

The chain uses TRBV19 and TRBJ1-5; maybe TRBD1 (6 bases). The CDR3 covers 14 residues. Trimming shortened V by 6 bases and J by 0 bases, and 9 bases separated the two germline ends. Germline lookup yields CDR1 LNHDA and CDR2 SQIVND (reference sequence). CDR3 loop: CASRRTVSNQPQHF. CDR3 sequence (DNA): TGTGCCAGTAGGAGGACAGTTAGCAATCAGCCCCAGCATTTT.